The clone carrying this TCR beta chain was detected once. The antigen is undetermined. TCRdb reanalysed the 5' RACE reads using MiXCR and keeps one entry per CDR3 protein. The sample yields more than 250,000 distinct CDR3 sequences, 15% to 20% seen once. This entry belongs to a study of T-cell memory formation after mild COVID-19. The V end was cut by 7 bases, the J end by 5 bases, with 20 bases between. Germline V lookup: CDR1 SGHTA, CDR2 FQGNSA. This CDR3 has 16 amino acids. Findings and caveats of the study: Shrinking CD4+ clones resided mostly in CM and EM, and CD8+ ones in EMRA.

This TCR came from a young man who had mild COVID-19 (a few samples of this study predate the infection). Cell type and time point are not known. The chain joins TRBV7-2 to TRBJ2-2; D is tentatively TRBD1 or TRBD2 (6 bases each). Sequenced: PBMCs or a T cell subset sorted from them (not recorded which). Here the CDR3 reads CASIPRGGGSTGELFF. Written as DNA, the CDR3 is TGTGCCAGCATCCCTCGAGGAGGGGGAAGTACCGGGGAGCTGTTTTTT. The variable domain in full, with the rest retrieved from reference TRBV7-2 and TRBJ2-2, is GAGVSQSPSNKVTEKGKDVELRCDPISGHTALYWYRQSLGQGLEFLIYFQGNSAPDKSGLPSDRFSAERTGGSVSTLTIQRTQQEDSAVYLCASIPRGGGSTGELFFGEGSRLTVL.